Presented here are 29 T cell receptor beta chains from one specimen sequenced in a study of T cells in Graves' hyperthyroidism and ophthalmopathy. There were TCR beta CDR3 regions amplified from RNA transcripts. An initial round of RT-PCR targeting the TCR CDR3 relied on the HTBI primer set. Via MiXCR, TCRdb re-called the multiplex PCR reads, giving one row per CDR3 protein. The sample contains hundreds of thousands of distinct CDR3 sequences, roughly 21% of which appear only once. Sequenced sample: blood. The receptor source for this set is a man aged 35 to 55 with Graves' ophthalmopathy.

This clonotype was seen many times. This chain joins TRBV6-2 or TRBV6-3 and TRBJ2-1; 7 nucleotides line up with TRBD2. CDR1 and CDR2 from the germline V gene are MNHEY and SVGEGT. Unmatched junction bases numbered 4, after V lost 4 bases and J lost 4 bases. The CDR3 is 14 residues long. This CDR3 is CASSWGLLYNEQFF. CDR3 nucleotide sequence: TGTGCCAGCAGTTGGGGACTACTTTACAATGAGCAGTTCTTC.

This clonotype was counted a few times. V gene TRBV5-1 combines with J gene TRBJ1-1, with 8 bases matching TRBD1. Trimming took 5 bases from V and 0 from J; bases not matched to a gene: 6. The V gene's germline CDR1 is SGHRS and CDR2 YFSETQ. The CDR3 length is 15 residues. The CDR3 DNA is TGCGCCAGCAGTTGGGGGGACAGGATGAACACTGAAGCTTTCTTT. This translates into CASSWGDRMNTEAFF. The full variable domain, its missing parts supplied by reference TRBV5-1 and TRBJ1-1, is KAGVTQTPRYLIKTRGQQVTLSCSPISGHRSVSWYQQTPGQGLQFLFEYFSETQRNKGNFPGRFSGRQFSNSRSEMNVSTLELGDSALYLCASSWGDRMNTEAFFGQGTRLTVV.

V usage is TRBV5-1 and J usage is TRBJ2-7; possibly TRBD1 for D (5 bases). CDR1 SGHRS and CDR2 YFSETQ come from the germline V gene. V was clipped by 4 bases and J by 2 bases, with 7 bases between them. The CDR3 sequence is 12 residues long. The CDR3 DNA follows: TGCGCCAGCAGCCCGACAGCCTACGAGCAGTACTTC. As protein: CASSPTAYEQYF.

The V and J genes are TRBV5-1 and TRBJ1-1; D is undetermined. This CDR3 contains 13 residues. Between the trimmed V and J ends, which lost 5 bases and 3 bases, there was a span of 11 bases. Germline-derived CDR1 and CDR2 are SGHRS and YFSETQ. CDR3 coding DNA: TGCGCCAGCAGAAGGAGGGTGGACACTGAAGCTTTCTTT. It encodes CASRRRVDTEAFF.

The table lists this clonotype with many counts. The chain has TRBV20-1 and TRBJ2-7; 9 bases line up with TRBD2. The V gene end was trimmed by 5 bases and the J gene end by 4 bases; junction bases not matched to a gene: 6. Germline CDR1 is DFQATT and CDR2 is SNEGSKA (reference sequence). The CDR3 is 13 amino acids. The CDR3 here is CSAHSGSMYEQYF. CDR3 nucleotide sequence: TGCAGTGCTCATAGCGGGAGCATGTACGAGCAGTACTTC.

The chain joins TRBV11-1 to TRBJ2-1; 8 bases align to TRBD2. V was pared by 8 bases and J by 4 bases, with 4 bases of the junction left unmatched. The CDR3 has 13 amino acids. Looked up from germline, CDR1 is SGHAT and CDR2 is FQDESV (reference sequence). The CDR3 region has the DNA TGTGCCAGCGGGACTAGGGGGTACAATGAGCAGTTCTTC. Amino acid sequence: CASGTRGYNEQFF.

The rearrangement joins TRBV7-2 to TRBJ2-5; 9 bases line up with TRBD2. With 6 bases clipped from V and 4 bases from J, the junction kept 6 bases outside the gene matches. The CDR3 is 14 residues long. The germline CDR1 and CDR2 sequences are SGHTA and FQGNSA. The chain's CDR3 is CASSIAGEGETQYF. DNA for the CDR3: TGTGCCAGCAGTATAGCGGGGGAGGGAGAGACCCAGTACTTC.

This clonotype was seen a handful of times. This chain joins TRBV18 and TRBJ2-7; D perhaps matches TRBD1 (5 bases). Germline loops: CDR1 KGHSH, CDR2 LQKENI. The CDR3 contains 14 residues. Trimming cost V 6 bases and J 5 bases, with 17 bases left between them. The DNA of the CDR3 is TGTGCCAGCTCTATAGGCCAGGGAATCCACGAGCAGTACTTC. Amino acid sequence: CASSIGQGIHEQYF.

This clonotype has more than one count but fewer than ten. This chain links TRBV18 with TRBJ1-3; D is ambiguous. Trimming cost V 2 bases and J 4 bases, with 9 bases left between them. Germline V gene data show CDR1 as KGHSH and CDR2 as LQKENI. The CDR3 consists of 14 residues. The CDR3 DNA is TGTGCCAGCTCACCAGGGTCCGGAGGAAACACCATATATTTT. It encodes CASSPGSGGNTIYF.

In its sample, this clonotype was seen many times. J is TRBJ2-1 and V is TRBV5-1, with a tentative D call TRBD2 (5 bases). This CDR3 comprises 14 residues. The V and J ends lost 3 bases and 4 bases respectively, with 11 bases between them. From germline, CDR1 is SGHRS and CDR2 YFSETQ. The CDR3 reads CASSWTSGYNEQFF. CDR3 nucleotide sequence: TGCGCCAGCAGCTGGACGAGCGGTTACAATGAGCAGTTCTTC.

This clonotype was picked up many times. V usage is TRBV28 and J usage is TRBJ2-5, with 8 bases identical to TRBD1. Germline CDR1 is MDHEN and CDR2 is SYDVKM. The V segment lost 4 bases and the J segment 5 bases; nucleotides outside the gene matches: 9. CDR3 length: 15 residues. Here the CDR3 reads CASSSLDRVEETQYF. Written as DNA, the CDR3 is TGTGCCAGCAGTTCCTTGGACAGGGTCGAGGAGACCCAGTACTTC.

There are many counts of this clonotype. The V and J genes are TRBV7-3 and TRBJ1-1; no reliable D call. The CDR3 is 12 residues long. CDR1 SGHTA and CDR2 FQGTGA come from the germline V gene. With 4 bases removed from V and 1 base from J, the gap between germline ends came to 4 bases. In nucleotides, the CDR3 is TGTGCCAGCAGCTCGGAGAACACTGAAGCTTTCTTT. Encoded protein: CASSSENTEAFF.

Worth noting for this clonotype: An end of the junction does not agree with germline; a read error may underlie this. The chain carries TRBV5-6 and TRBJ2-7; no definite D call. CDR3 length: 14 amino acids. CDR1 SGHDT and CDR2 YYEEEE come from the germline V gene. CDR3 in DNA: TGTGCCAGCAGCCCCAGACACAAGCTGTACGGGCAGTACTTC. Its protein product is CASSPRHKLYGQYF.

This clonotype was counted only a few times. V and J are TRBV2 and TRBJ2-7; TRBD2 is a possible D gene (5 bases). This CDR3 contains 13 residues. CDR1 and CDR2 (germline): SNHLY, FYNNEI. Between the trimmed V and J ends, which lost 6 bases and 0 bases, there was a span of 9 bases. CDR3 amino acids: CASRDWTSYEQYF. Here the CDR3 DNA reads TGTGCCAGCAGGGACTGGACCTCCTACGAGCAGTACTTC.

This clonotype was seen only a few times. This chain links TRBV5-1 with TRBJ2-3; 10 bases match TRBD1. This CDR3 is 16 amino acids long. The ends lost 0 bases at V and 1 base at J; junction bases unmatched: 2. Germline values: CDR1 SGHRS, CDR2 YFSETQ. CDR3 DNA sequence: TGCGCCAGCAGCTTGGCCGGGACAGGGGGCACAGATACGCAGTATTTT. Translating gives CASSLAGTGGTDTQYF.

This clonotype was seen repeatedly, ten times or more. The rearrangement links TRBV5-1 to TRBJ1-1; D unclear. Trimming left V 5 bases short and J 4 bases short, with 9 bases between. This CDR3 is 12 amino acids long. Germline CDR1 reads SGHRS; CDR2 reads YFSETQ. For the CDR3, the DNA is TGCGCCAGCAGTGACCCCCTCACTGAAGCTTTCTTT. This translates into CASSDPLTEAFF.

This clonotype was seen more than once but under ten times. V and J are TRBV5-6 and TRBJ1-1; 9 nucleotides match TRBD1. V shed 2 bases, J shed 11 bases, and the junction held 13 bases outside the gene matches. The CDR3 has 15 residues. From germline, CDR1 is SGHDT and CDR2 YYEEEE. DNA of the CDR3: TGTGCCAGCAGCTTTAGGGGGACAGGGAAGTTTCCGGCTTTCTTT. Residues: CASSFRGTGKFPAFF.

There are many counts of this clonotype. The V and J genes are TRBV15 and TRBJ1-2; 8 bases fit TRBD1. Germline CDR1 is LNHNV and CDR2 is YYDKDF (reference sequence). The CDR3 has 15 residues. The V gene end was trimmed by 9 bases and the J gene end by 4 bases; junction bases not matched to a gene: 13. This chain's CDR3 is CATQTGQGLFYGYTF. Written as DNA, the CDR3 is TGTGCCACGCAAACCGGACAGGGACTATTCTATGGCTACACCTTC.

This clonotype has ten or more counts. The V and J genes are TRBV7-8 and TRBJ2-7; D uncertain. Trimming took off 5 bases at V and 0 bases at J, with 17 bases between the two ends. CDR1 is SGHVS and CDR2 is FQNEAQ in the germline V gene. The CDR3 spans 16 residues. In DNA, the CDR3 is TGTGCCAGCAGCCTAGACGTCCTGGACCCCTCCTACGAGCAGTACTTC. Amino acids: CASSLDVLDPSYEQYF.

The J gene is TRBJ2-1, the V gene TRBV15; D not resolved. V was trimmed by 0 bases and J by 8 bases, leaving 14 bases between them. The germline CDR1 and CDR2 sequences are LNHNV and YYDKDF (reference sequence). The length of the CDR3 is 15 residues. Written as DNA, the CDR3 is TGTGCCACCAGCAGAGAGGCTTTGGGCGAGGATGAGCAGTTCTTC. As protein: CATSREALGEDEQFF.

This clonotype was found many times. This rearrangement joins TRBV20-1 to TRBJ1-1, with a possible D match to TRBD1 (5 bases). Trimming pared 5 bases from V and 1 base from J, leaving 11 bases between. CDR1 and CDR2 from the germline V gene are DFQATT and SNEGSKA (reference sequence). The CDR3 sequence is 13 residues long. CDR3 loop: CSAAGPSNTEAFF. CDR3 bases: TGCAGTGCTGCAGGGCCTTCGAACACTGAAGCTTTCTTT.

The chain carries TRBV27 and TRBJ2-2; 7 nucleotides agree with TRBD1. CDR3 length: 13 residues. Per germline, CDR1 MNHEY and CDR2 SMNVEV (reference sequence). V was pared by 6 bases and J by 6 bases, with 4 bases of the junction left unmatched. The CDR3 DNA reads as TGTGCCAGCAGACGACAGGGCTCCGGGGAGCTGTTTTTT. Translating it yields CASRRQGSGELFF.

This clonotype showed up just a few times. The rearrangement links TRBV7-2 to TRBJ2-7; the D gene could be TRBD1 or TRBD2 (6 bases each). The CDR3 has 14 residues. Germline lookup yields CDR1 SGHTA and CDR2 FQGNSA. Between the trimmed V and J ends, which lost 5 bases and 4 bases, there was a span of 15 bases. The CDR3 spells CASSPGAIRYEQYF. CDR3 in DNA: TGTGCCAGCAGCCCGGGGGCGATTCGGTACGAGCAGTACTTC.

In its sample, this clonotype was seen a few times. This chain uses TRBV7-8 with TRBJ2-1, with D possibly matching TRBD2 (6 bases). Germline V gene sequence: CDR1 SGHVS, CDR2 FQNEAQ. V lost 4 bases to trimming and J lost 6 bases, with 10 bases between them. The length of the CDR3 is 13 residues. Written as DNA, the CDR3 is TGTGCCAGCAGCTGGGGGACTCGCAATGAGCAGTTCTTC. Protein: CASSWGTRNEQFF.

CDR3 sequence (DNA): TGTGCCAGCAGCTTTGGGGTTGCAGATACGCAGTATTTT. Protein: CASSFGVADTQYF. This chain joins TRBV5-5 and TRBJ2-3; unclear D gene. Germline CDR1 and CDR2: SGHKS and YYEKEE (reference sequence). Deletions cut 2 bases from V and 4 bases from J, with 8 bases between. The CDR3 has 13 residues.

The table lists this clonotype with many counts. The chain has TRBV18 and TRBJ1-2; D perhaps matches TRBD1 (5 bases). Germline CDR1 KGHSH, CDR2 LQKENI. The CDR3 is 12 residues long. With 3 bases removed from V and 6 bases from J, the gap between germline ends came to 8 bases. CDR3: CASSPGGDGYTF. The CDR3 region has the DNA TGTGCCAGCTCACCGGGGGGGGATGGCTACACCTTC.

In regard to this clonotype: A far larger clone differs by one base, so this is likely a read error. The chain combines TRBV5-1 with TRBJ2-7; D unclear. This CDR3 has 11 amino acids. Germline assignment: CDR1 SGHRS and CDR2 YFSETQ. The DNA for the CDR3 is TGCGCCAGCAGCTTTAGAGACGAGCAGTGCTTC. Its protein is CASSFRDEQCF.

The J gene is TRBJ2-3, the V gene TRBV20-1; 12 nucleotides match TRBD2. V gave up 5 bases and J gave up 5 bases; unmatched junction bases: 5. Germline V gives CDR1 DFQATT, CDR2 SNEGSKA (reference sequence). The CDR3 length is 14 residues. CDR3 region: CSAFGLAGRDTQYF. The CDR3 nucleotides are TGCAGTGCTTTTGGACTAGCGGGGAGAGATACGCAGTATTTT.

This clonotype has ten or more counts. The J gene is TRBJ1-1, the V gene TRBV6-1, with D tentatively TRBD1 (5 bases). CDR3 length: 13 residues. The V gene's germline CDR1 is MNHNS and CDR2 SASEGT. The V and J ends lost 6 bases and 5 bases respectively, with 13 bases between them. The CDR3 protein is CASRSSGRTEAFF. In DNA form, the CDR3 reads TGTGCCAGCAGGAGTTCAGGGCGGACTGAAGCTTTCTTT.